This T cell receptor beta chain emerged from a study of blood T cell repertoires in COVID-19. This clone showed up just once. Using immunoSEQ multiplex PCR, the repertoire was profiled, and TCRdb retains in-frame clones only, with some absent. The profile shows roughly 190,000 clones, 60% to 85% of them singletons. Germline assignment: CDR1 GTSNPN and CDR2 SVGIG (reference sequence). J lost 4 bases, V lost 3 bases, and 6 bases had no gene match. The CDR3 extends over 15 amino acids. The V call is TRBV30, the J call TRBJ1-5; the match to TRBD1 covers 10 bases. Sequenced sample: peripheral blood. This TCR derives from a woman between 45 and 60 years old with active or convalescent COVID-19. Here the CDR3 reads CAWSPGTGENQPQHF. CDR3 DNA: TGTGCCTGGAGCCCAGGGACAGGGGAAAATCAGCCCCAGCATTTT. Combining the CDR3 with reference TRBV30 and TRBJ1-5 gives the whole variable domain SQTIHQWPATLVQPVGSPLSLECTVEGTSNPNLYWYRQAAGRGLQLLFYSVGIGQISSEVPQNLSASRPQDRQFILSSKKLLLSDSGFYLCAWSPGTGENQPQHFGDGTRLSIL.